The 15 T cell receptor beta chains given below trace back to one sample, sequenced in a study of blood T cell repertoires in COVID-19. This table comes from immunoSEQ multiplex PCR, and its TCRdb copy is limited to in-frame clones, with some not included. Of about 260,000 clones listed, just under 85% are singletons. What was sequenced was peripheral blood. Source of these receptors: a woman aged 80 or older with acute or convalescent COVID-19.

This clone has a single count. The V call is TRBV5-6, the J call TRBJ1-2; TRBD1 might be the D (6 bases). V was clipped by 1 base and J by 2 bases, with 12 bases between them. The CDR3 sequence is 15 residues long. Germline V CDR1 and CDR2: SGHDT, YYEEEE. CDR3 protein: CASSLSRGENYGYTF. For the CDR3, the DNA is TGTGCCAGCAGCTTGTCCAGGGGAGAGAACTATGGCTACACCTTC.

The rearrangement uses TRBV14 and TRBJ1-2, with D unresolved. V lost 2 bases and J 8 bases, leaving 9 bases between the germline ends. Germline lookup yields CDR1 SGHDN and CDR2 FVKESK. This CDR3 spans 12 amino acids. The CDR3 reads CASSQQRVGYTF. CDR3 in DNA: TGTGCCAGCAGCCAACAGCGGGTAGGCTACACCTTC.

The chain recombines TRBV2 with TRBJ1-1; D is undetermined. The germline CDR1 and CDR2 sequences are SNHLY and FYNNEI. The V end lost 8 bases, the J end lost 1 base, and 11 bases lay between the germline ends. The CDR3 is 13 residues long. CDR3 sequence reads: CASRSNGNTEAFF. The CDR3 nucleotides are TGTGCCAGCCGATCCAACGGGAACACTGAAGCTTTCTTT.

A note on this clone: This could be a read error, since a much larger clone is one nucleotide away. V usage is TRBV7-9 and J usage is TRBJ1-1, with D uncertain. V shed 3 bases and J shed 1 base, with 3 bases lying between them. The CDR3 is made up of 12 amino acids. Germline lookup yields CDR1 SEHNR and CDR2 FQNEAQ (reference sequence). The CDR3 loop reads CASSFGNTEAFF. CDR3 coding DNA: TGTGCCAGCAGCTTCGGGAACACTGAAGCTTTCTTT. The complete variable domain, with remaining parts taken from reference TRBV7-9 and TRBJ1-1, reads DTGVSQNPRHKITKRGQNVTFRCDPISEHNRLYWYRQTLGQGPEFLTYFQNEAQLEKSRLLSDRFSAERPKGSFSTLEIQRTEQGDSAMYLCASSFGNTEAFFGQGTRLTVV.

This clone is a singleton in its sample. The chain links TRBV5-1 to TRBJ2-5; the match to TRBD1 covers 8 bases. Per germline, CDR1 SGHRS and CDR2 YFSETQ. This CDR3 has 15 amino acids. Unmatched junction bases numbered 7, after V lost 4 bases and J lost 2 bases. The CDR3 here is CASSPRDRTQETQYF. Written as DNA, the CDR3 is TGCGCCAGCAGCCCTCGGGACAGGACGCAAGAGACCCAGTACTTC.

The V call is TRBV3-1 (or the pseudogene TRBV3-2), the J call TRBJ2-5, with 9 bases matching TRBD1. In germline, CDR1 is LGHDT, CDR2 YNNKEL (reference sequence). The CDR3 spans 13 residues. V was clipped by 3 bases and J by 9 bases; unmatched bases: 5. The DNA for the CDR3 is TGTGCCAGCAGCCAGGGGGACAGGGTGGCCCAGTACTTC. The encoded protein is CASSQGDRVAQYF.

The chain links TRBV19 to TRBJ1-1; TRBD1 agrees at 10 bases. Germline values: CDR1 LNHDA, CDR2 SQIVND (reference sequence). The junction had 18 bases not matched to a gene; V was cut back by 4 bases and J by 10 bases. The CDR3 has 17 amino acids. CDR3 nucleotides: TGTGCCAGTAGTACGCGCCCGAGGACAGGGGGTGATTTTCGAGCTTTCTTT. Its protein is CASSTRPRTGGDFRAFF.

This clone was counted only a few times. The chain links TRBV27 to TRBJ1-5, with 7 bases identical to TRBD1. Per germline, CDR1 MNHEY and CDR2 SMNVEV (reference sequence). The CDR3 spans 15 residues. Losses at the gene ends were 5 bases for V and 6 bases for J; bases not matched to a gene: 10. This CDR3 is CASSIHRGSGQPQHF. The CDR3, as DNA: TGTGCCAGCAGTATCCACAGGGGCTCGGGTCAGCCCCAGCATTTT.

The chain carries TRBV18 and TRBJ1-4, with D possibly TRBD1 on 5 matching bases. With 2 bases removed from V and 0 bases from J, the gap between germline ends came to 10 bases. CDR1 and CDR2 from the germline V gene are KGHSH and LQKENI. This CDR3 is built from 16 residues. This chain's CDR3 is CASSPGAQATNEKLFF. In nucleotides, the CDR3 is TGTGCCAGCTCACCAGGGGCGCAGGCAACTAATGAAAAACTGTTTTTT.

This chain uses TRBV6-5 with TRBJ2-3; tentatively, D is TRBD1 (5 bases). Germline loops: CDR1 MNHEY, CDR2 SVGAGI. The CDR3 extends over 14 amino acids. V shed 6 bases and J shed 1 base, with 11 bases lying between them. This chain's CDR3 is CASRVTQGTDTQYF. CDR3 nucleotides: TGTGCCAGCAGAGTGACACAGGGCACAGATACGCAGTATTTT.

This clone has just one count. V usage is TRBV6-2 or TRBV6-3 and J usage is TRBJ1-1; the D gene is possibly TRBD1 (5 bases). This CDR3 has 15 amino acids. In germline, CDR1 is MNHEY, CDR2 SVGEGT. With 2 bases removed from V and 3 bases from J, the gap between germline ends came to 13 bases. The CDR3 loop reads CASSYGGTGHTEAFF. CDR3 nucleotides: TGTGCCAGCAGTTACGGGGGGACGGGGCACACTGAAGCTTTCTTT.

J is TRBJ2-7 and V is TRBV27; possibly TRBD1 for D (6 bases). Trimming cost V 5 bases and J 4 bases, with 15 bases left between them. The CDR3 extends over 14 amino acids. Germline values: CDR1 MNHEY, CDR2 SMNVEV (reference sequence). The CDR3 loop reads CASSGLTGNYEQYF. CDR3 bases: TGTGCCAGCAGTGGATTAACAGGGAATTACGAGCAGTACTTC.

The chain combines TRBV2 with TRBJ1-2, with a weak D call TRBD1 (5 bases). Germline V lookup: CDR1 SNHLY, CDR2 FYNNEI. V lost 5 bases and J lost 2, with 9 bases in between. The CDR3 runs 13 residues. In DNA form, the CDR3 reads TGTGCCAGCAGTAAAGACAGAAACTATGGCTACACCTTC. This translates into CASSKDRNYGYTF.

The rearrangement joins TRBV5-1 to TRBJ1-2; no reliable D call. The V end lost 3 bases, the J end lost 6 bases, and 12 bases lay between the germline ends. Germline loops: CDR1 SGHRS, CDR2 YFSETQ. The CDR3 length is 13 residues. In nucleotides, the CDR3 is TGCGCCAGCAGCTACGAGGGTATTAATGGCTACACCTTC. Protein product: CASSYEGINGYTF.

The chain joins TRBV5-1 to TRBJ1-5, with TRBD1 matching 7 bases. The ends lost 0 bases at V and 4 bases at J; junction bases unmatched: 4. CDR1 is SGHRS and CDR2 is YFSETQ in the germline V gene. The CDR3 loop spans 15 amino acids. CDR3 sequence (DNA): TGCGCCAGCAGCTTGGCGGCAGGGGGTAATCAGCCCCAGCATTTT. It translates to CASSLAAGGNQPQHF. The full variable domain, completed using reference TRBV5-1 and TRBJ1-5, is KAGVTQTPRYLIKTRGQQVTLSCSPISGHRSVSWYQQTPGQGLQFLFEYFSETQRNKGNFPGRFSGRQFSNSRSEMNVSTLELGDSALYLCASSLAAGGNQPQHFGDGTRLSIL.